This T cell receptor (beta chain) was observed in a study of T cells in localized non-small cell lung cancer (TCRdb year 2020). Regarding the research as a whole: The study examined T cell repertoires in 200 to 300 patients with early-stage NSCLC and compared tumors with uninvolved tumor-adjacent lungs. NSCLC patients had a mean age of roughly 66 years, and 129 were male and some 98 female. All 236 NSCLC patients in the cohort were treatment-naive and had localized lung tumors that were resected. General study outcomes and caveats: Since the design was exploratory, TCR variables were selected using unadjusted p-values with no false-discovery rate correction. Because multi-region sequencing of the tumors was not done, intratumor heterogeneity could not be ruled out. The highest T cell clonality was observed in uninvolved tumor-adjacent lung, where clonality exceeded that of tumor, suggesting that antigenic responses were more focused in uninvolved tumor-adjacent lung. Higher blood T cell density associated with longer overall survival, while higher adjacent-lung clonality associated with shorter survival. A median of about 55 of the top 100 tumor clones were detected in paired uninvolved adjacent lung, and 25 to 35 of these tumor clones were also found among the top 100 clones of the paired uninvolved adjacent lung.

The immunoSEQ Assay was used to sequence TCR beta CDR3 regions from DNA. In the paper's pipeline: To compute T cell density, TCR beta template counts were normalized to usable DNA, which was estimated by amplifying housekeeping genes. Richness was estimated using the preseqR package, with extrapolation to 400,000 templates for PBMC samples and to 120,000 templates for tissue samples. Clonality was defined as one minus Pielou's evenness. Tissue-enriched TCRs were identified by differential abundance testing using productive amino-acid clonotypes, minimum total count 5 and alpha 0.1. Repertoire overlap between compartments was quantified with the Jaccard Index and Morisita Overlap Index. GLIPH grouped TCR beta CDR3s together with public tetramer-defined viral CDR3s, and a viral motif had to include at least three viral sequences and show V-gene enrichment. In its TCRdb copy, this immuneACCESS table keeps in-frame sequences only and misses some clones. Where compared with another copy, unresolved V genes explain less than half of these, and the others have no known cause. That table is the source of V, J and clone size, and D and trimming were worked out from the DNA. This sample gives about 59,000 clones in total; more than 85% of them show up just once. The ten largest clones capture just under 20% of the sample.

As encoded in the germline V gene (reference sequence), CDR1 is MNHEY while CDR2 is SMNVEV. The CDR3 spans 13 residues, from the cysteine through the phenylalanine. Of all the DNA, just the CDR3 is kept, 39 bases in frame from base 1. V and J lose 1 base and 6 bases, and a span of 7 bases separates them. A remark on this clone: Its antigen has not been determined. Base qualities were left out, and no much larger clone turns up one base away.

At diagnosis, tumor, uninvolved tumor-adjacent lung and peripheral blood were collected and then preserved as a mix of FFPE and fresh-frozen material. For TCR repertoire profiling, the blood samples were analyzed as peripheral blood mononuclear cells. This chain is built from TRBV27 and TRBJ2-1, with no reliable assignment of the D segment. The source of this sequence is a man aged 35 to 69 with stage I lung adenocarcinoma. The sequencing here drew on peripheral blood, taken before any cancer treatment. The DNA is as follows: TGTGCCAGCAGTTTATTAGGGTCCAATGAGCAGTTCTTC. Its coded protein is CASSLLGSNEQFF.